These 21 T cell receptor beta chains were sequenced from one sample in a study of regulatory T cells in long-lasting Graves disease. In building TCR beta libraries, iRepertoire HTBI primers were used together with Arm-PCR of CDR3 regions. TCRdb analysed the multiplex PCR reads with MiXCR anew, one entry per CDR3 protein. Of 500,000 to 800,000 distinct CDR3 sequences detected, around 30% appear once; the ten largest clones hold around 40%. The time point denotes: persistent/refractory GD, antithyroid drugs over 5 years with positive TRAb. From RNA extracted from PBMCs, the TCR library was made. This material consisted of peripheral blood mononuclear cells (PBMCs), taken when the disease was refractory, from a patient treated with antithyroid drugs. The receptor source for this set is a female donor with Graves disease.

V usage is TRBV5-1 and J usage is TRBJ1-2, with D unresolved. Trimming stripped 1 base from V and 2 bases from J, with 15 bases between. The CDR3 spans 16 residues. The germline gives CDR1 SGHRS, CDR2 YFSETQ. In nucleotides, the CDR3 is TGCGCCAGCAGCTTGAGGCCCGGAGCGGACAACTATGGCTACACCTTC. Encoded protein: CASSLRPGADNYGYTF.

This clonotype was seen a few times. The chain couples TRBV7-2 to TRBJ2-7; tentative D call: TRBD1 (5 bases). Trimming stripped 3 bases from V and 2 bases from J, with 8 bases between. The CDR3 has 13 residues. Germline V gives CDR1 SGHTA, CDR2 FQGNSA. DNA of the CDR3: TGTGCCAGCAGCTTTCCAGGGACCTACGAGCAGTACTTC. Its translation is CASSFPGTYEQYF.

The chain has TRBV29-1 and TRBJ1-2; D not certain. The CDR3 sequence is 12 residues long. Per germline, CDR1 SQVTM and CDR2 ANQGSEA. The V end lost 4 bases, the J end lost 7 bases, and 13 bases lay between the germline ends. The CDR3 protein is CSVVLRTGGYTF. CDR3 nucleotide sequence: TGCAGCGTTGTACTGAGAACGGGTGGCTACACCTTC.

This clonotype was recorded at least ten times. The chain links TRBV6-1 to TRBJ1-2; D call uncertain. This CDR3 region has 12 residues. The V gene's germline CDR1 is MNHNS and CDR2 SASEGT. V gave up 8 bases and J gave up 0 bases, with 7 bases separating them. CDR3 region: CASGVPNYGYTF. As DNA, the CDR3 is TGTGCCAGCGGAGTACCTAACTATGGCTACACCTTC.

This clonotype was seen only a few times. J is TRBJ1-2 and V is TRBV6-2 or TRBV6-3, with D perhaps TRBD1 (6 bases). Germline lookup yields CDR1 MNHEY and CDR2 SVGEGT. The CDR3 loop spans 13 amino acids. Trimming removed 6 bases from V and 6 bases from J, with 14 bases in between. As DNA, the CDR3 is TGTGCCAGCAGACCAAACAGGGCCCATGGCTACACCTTC. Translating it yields CASRPNRAHGYTF.

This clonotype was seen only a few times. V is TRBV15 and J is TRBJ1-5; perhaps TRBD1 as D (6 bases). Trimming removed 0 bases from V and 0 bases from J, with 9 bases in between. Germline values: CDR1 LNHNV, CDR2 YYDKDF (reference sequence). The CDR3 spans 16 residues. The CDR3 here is CATSRDLGGSNQPQHF. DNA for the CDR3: TGTGCCACCAGCAGAGATCTAGGGGGTAGCAATCAGCCCCAGCATTTT.

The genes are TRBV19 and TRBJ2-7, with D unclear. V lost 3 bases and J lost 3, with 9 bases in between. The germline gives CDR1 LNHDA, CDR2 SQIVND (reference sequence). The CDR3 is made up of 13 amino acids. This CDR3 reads CASSMVPGYEQYF. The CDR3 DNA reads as TGTGCCAGTAGTATGGTTCCGGGCTACGAGCAGTACTTC.

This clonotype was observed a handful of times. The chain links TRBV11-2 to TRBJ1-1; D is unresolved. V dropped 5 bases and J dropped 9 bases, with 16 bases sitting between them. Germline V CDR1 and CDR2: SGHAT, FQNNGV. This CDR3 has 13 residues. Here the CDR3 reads CASSETRVLQAFF. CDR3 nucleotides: TGTGCCAGCAGCGAGACAAGGGTTCTTCAAGCTTTCTTT.

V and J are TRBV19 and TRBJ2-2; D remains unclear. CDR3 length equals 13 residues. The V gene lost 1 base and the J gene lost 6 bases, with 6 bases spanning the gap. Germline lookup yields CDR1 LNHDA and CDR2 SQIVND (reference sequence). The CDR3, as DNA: TGTGCCAGTAGTATAGGAGAGGCCGGGGAGCTGTTTTTT. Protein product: CASSIGEAGELFF. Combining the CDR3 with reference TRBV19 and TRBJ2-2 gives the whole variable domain DGGITQSPKYLFRKEGQNVTLSCEQNLNHDAMYWYRQDPGQGLRLIYYSQIVNDFQKGDIAEGYSVSREKKESFPLTVTSAQKNPTAFYLCASSIGEAGELFFGEGSRLTVL.

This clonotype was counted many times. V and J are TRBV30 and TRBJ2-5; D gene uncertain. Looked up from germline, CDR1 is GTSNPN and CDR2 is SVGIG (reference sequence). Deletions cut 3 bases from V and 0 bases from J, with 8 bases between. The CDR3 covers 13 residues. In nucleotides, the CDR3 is TGTGCCTGGAGAAGAAGCAACCAAGAGACCCAGTACTTC. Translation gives CAWRRSNQETQYF.

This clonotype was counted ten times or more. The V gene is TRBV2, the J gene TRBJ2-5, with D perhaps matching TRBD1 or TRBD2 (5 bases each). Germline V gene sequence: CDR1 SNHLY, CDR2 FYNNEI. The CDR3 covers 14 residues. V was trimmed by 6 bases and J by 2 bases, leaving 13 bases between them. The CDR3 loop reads CASRAGTHQETQYF. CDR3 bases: TGTGCCAGCAGGGCCGGGACGCATCAAGAGACCCAGTACTTC.

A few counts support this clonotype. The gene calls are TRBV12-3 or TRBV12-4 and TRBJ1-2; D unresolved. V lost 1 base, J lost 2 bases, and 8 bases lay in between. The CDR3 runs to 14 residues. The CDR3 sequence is CASSLGWINYGYTF. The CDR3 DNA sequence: TGTGCCAGCAGTTTAGGCTGGATAAACTATGGCTACACCTTC.

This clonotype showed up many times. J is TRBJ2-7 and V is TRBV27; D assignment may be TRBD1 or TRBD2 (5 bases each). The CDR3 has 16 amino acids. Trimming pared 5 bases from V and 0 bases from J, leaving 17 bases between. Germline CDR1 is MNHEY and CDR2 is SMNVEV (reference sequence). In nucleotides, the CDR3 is TGTGCCAGCAGTCCTGCCTCGGGACGGCCCTCCTACGAGCAGTACTTC. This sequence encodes CASSPASGRPSYEQYF.

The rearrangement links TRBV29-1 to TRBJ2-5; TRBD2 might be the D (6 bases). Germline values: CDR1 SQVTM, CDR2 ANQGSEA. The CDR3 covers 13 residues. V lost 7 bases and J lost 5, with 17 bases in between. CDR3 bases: TGCAGCGGAGCGGGCCCCTCCGGGGAGACCCAGTACTTC. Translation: CSGAGPSGETQYF.

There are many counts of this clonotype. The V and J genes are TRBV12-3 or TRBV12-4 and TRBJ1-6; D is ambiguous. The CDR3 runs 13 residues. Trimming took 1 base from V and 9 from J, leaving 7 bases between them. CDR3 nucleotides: TGTGCCAGCAGTTTAGACCAAGGTTCACCCCTCCACTTT. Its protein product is CASSLDQGSPLHF.

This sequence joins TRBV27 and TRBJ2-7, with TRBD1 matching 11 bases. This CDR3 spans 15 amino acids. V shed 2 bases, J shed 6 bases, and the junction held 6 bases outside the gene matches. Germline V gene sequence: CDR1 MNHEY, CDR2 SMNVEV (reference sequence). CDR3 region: CASSLQDRGLGEQYF. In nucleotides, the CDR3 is TGTGCCAGCAGTTTACAGGACAGGGGGCTAGGCGAGCAGTACTTC.

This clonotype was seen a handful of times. CDR3: CASSPEAGANVLTF. In DNA form, the CDR3 reads TGTGCCAGCTCACCAGAGGCGGGGGCCAACGTCCTGACTTTC. The chain is built from TRBV6-4 and TRBJ2-6; D remains unclear. From germline, CDR1 is MRHNA and CDR2 SNTAGT. V lost 8 bases to trimming and J lost 4 bases, with 12 bases between them. This CDR3 has 14 amino acids.

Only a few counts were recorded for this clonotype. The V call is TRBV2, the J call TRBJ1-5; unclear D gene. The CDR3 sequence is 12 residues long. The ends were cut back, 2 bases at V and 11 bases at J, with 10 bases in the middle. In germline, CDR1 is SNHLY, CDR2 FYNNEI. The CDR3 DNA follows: TGTGCCAGCAGTGAAAGGACCTCGGCCCAGCATTTT. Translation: CASSERTSAQHF.

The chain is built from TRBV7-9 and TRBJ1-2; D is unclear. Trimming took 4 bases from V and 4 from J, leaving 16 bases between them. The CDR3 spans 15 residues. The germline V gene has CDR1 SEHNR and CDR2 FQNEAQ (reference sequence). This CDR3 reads CASSSYTPPRYGYTF. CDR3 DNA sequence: TGTGCCAGCAGCTCCTATACACCTCCCCGCTATGGCTACACCTTC.

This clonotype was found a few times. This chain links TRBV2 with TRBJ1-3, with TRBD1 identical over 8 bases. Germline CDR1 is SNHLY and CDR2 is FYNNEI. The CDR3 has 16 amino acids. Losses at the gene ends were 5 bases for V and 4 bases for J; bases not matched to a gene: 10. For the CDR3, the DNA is TGTGCCAGCAGTTCGCTCAGGGGGCGCGCCGGAAACACCATATATTTT. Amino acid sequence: CASSSLRGRAGNTIYF.

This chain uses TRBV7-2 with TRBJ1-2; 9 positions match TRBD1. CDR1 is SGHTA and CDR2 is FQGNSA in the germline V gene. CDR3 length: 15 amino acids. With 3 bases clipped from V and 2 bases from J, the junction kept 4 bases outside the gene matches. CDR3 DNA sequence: TGTGCCAGCAGCTTTACAGGGGGCACCAACTATGGCTACACCTTC. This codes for CASSFTGGTNYGYTF.